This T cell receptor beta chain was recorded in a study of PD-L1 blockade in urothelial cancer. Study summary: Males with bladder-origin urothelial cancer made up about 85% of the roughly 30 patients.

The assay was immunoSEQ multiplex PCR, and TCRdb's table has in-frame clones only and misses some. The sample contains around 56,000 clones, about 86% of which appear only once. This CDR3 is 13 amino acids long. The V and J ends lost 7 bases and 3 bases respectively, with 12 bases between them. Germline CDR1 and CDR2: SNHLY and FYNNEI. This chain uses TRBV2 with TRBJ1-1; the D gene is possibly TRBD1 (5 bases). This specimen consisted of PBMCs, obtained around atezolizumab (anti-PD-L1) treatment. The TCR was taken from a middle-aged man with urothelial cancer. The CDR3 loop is CASTIRGYTEAFF. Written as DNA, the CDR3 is TGTGCCAGCACTATCCGGGGGTACACTGAAGCTTTCTTT.